This T cell receptor (beta chain) was observed in a study of T cells expressing NK-cell markers. UMI-tagged 5'RACE template switching yielded the TCR beta cDNA. From the 5' RACE reads, TCRdb lists one entry per CDR3 protein and no DNA. The table lists roughly 180,000 distinct CDR3 sequences. CDR3 length: 15 amino acids. Sequenced sample: blood T cells: a sorted CD56 or NKG2C T cell subset, CD4+ or CD8+ T cells, or bulk PBMC T cells (not recorded which). This clonotype was obtained from a woman aged 18 to 75 in good health. The rearrangement links TRBV12-3 or TRBV12-4 to TRBJ1-5; TCRdb lists TRBD1, though no DNA is available to test this call. This CDR3 reads CASRKTGGSNQPQHF.